A single sample is the source of the 17 T cell receptor beta chains below, sequenced in a study of blood T cell repertoires in COVID-19. This table comes from immunoSEQ multiplex PCR, and its TCRdb copy is limited to in-frame clones, with some not included. Of about 120,000 clones listed, about 83% are singletons. Sequencing used peripheral blood. These receptors all come from a man in his 60s with acute or convalescent COVID-19.

This clone was observed once. The CDR3, as DNA: TGCGCCAGCAGCTTGGAACCGGGACTCCCGGGAGGTGAAGCTTTCTTT. Translating it yields CASSLEPGLPGGEAFF. The chain joins TRBV5-1 to TRBJ1-1; the D gene is possibly TRBD1 (5 bases). Germline loops: CDR1 SGHRS, CDR2 YFSETQ. This CDR3 region has 16 residues. V was trimmed by 0 bases and J by 7 bases, leaving 19 bases between them.

The chain uses TRBV24-1 and TRBJ2-2, with D perhaps matching TRBD1 (6 bases). V lost 4 bases to trimming and J lost 1 base, with 15 bases between them. Germline values: CDR1 KGHDR, CDR2 SFDVKD. This CDR3 has 17 amino acids. In DNA, the CDR3 is TGTGCCACCAGTGAAGCACAGGGTAGGGGGAACACCGGGGAGCTGTTTTTT. It specifies CATSEAQGRGNTGELFF.

V and J are TRBV5-8 and TRBJ2-1; D gene ambiguous. The V gene lost 0 bases and the J gene lost 5 bases, with 6 bases spanning the gap. The CDR3 is 13 residues long. Per germline, CDR1 SGHTS and CDR2 YDEGEE. Written as DNA, the CDR3 is TGTGCCAGCAGCTTGGTACGGGACAATGAGCAGTTCTTC. Translation: CASSLVRDNEQFF.

Regarding this clone: The germline gene is not matched at one end of the junction; a read error may be the cause. The chain carries TRBV27 and TRBJ1-1, with TRBD1 identical over 10 bases. This CDR3 region has 14 residues. The germline CDR1 and CDR2 sequences are MNHEY and SMNVEV (reference sequence). CDR3 protein: CASRLWTGGTEAFF. For the CDR3, the DNA is TGTGCCAGCAGATTATGGACAGGGGGCACTGAAGCTTTCTTT.

This chain joins TRBV6-5 and TRBJ2-7, with 9 bases fitting TRBD2. Germline V gene sequence: CDR1 MNHEY, CDR2 SVGAGI. V was clipped by 8 bases and J by 2 bases; unmatched bases: 7. The CDR3 has 14 amino acids. The CDR3 region has the DNA TGTGCCAGCGGTAGGCTAGCGGGGCCCTACGAGCAGTACTTC. Protein: CASGRLAGPYEQYF.

This clone was detected once. The chain couples TRBV6-2 or TRBV6-3 to TRBJ2-2, with a weak D call TRBD2 (7 bases). Between the trimmed V and J ends, which lost 5 bases and 6 bases, there was a span of 19 bases. The CDR3 covers 16 residues. CDR1 is MNHEY, CDR2 SVGEGT, per germline. CDR3 protein: CASSDLGAGESGELFF. The CDR3, as DNA: TGTGCCAGCAGTGACCTGGGGGCGGGAGAATCCGGGGAGCTGTTTTTT.

V usage is TRBV7-9 and J usage is TRBJ2-3; no clear D. The germline V gene encodes CDR1 SEHNR and CDR2 FQNEAQ (reference sequence). CDR3 length: 11 residues. With 3 bases removed from V and 5 bases from J, the gap between germline ends came to 3 bases. The CDR3 DNA reads TGTGCCAGCAGCTTTCAAGATACGCAGTATTTT. This encodes CASSFQDTQYF.

The chain carries TRBV6-5 and TRBJ1-2, with 9 bases lining up with TRBD1. The CDR3 runs 15 residues. Trimming removed 6 bases from V and 4 bases from J; junction bases left unmatched: 9. Germline V gives CDR1 MNHEY, CDR2 SVGAGI. The CDR3 is CASSVPGQGSYGYTF. CDR3 sequence (DNA): TGTGCCAGCAGCGTCCCGGGACAGGGAAGCTATGGCTACACCTTC.

This chain joins TRBV23-1 and TRBJ2-1, with 12 bases lining up with TRBD1. TRBV23-1 is placed among ORFs of uncertain function. CDR3 length: 15 residues. The ends lost 5 bases at V and 6 bases at J; junction bases unmatched: 5. The CDR3 DNA follows: TGCGCCAGCAGTGGCCGGGACAGGGGGCTCAATGAGCAGTTCTTC. Translating gives CASSGRDRGLNEQFF.

DNA of the CDR3: TGTGCCAGCAACAAGGGTCCAGGGGCCGGGGAGCTGTTTTTT. Its protein is CASNKGPGAGELFF. J is TRBJ2-2 and V is TRBV3-1 (or the pseudogene TRBV3-2); perhaps TRBD1 as D (6 bases). This CDR3 is built from 14 residues. V was shortened by 7 bases and J by 6 bases, with 15 bases between the two germline ends. The germline CDR1 and CDR2 sequences are LGHDT and YNNKEL (reference sequence).

The V call is TRBV3-1 (or the pseudogene TRBV3-2), the J call TRBJ2-1; TRBD2 agrees at 8 bases. In germline, CDR1 is LGHDT, CDR2 YNNKEL (reference sequence). The CDR3 extends over 15 amino acids. The V segment lost 4 bases and the J segment 2 bases; nucleotides outside the gene matches: 4. The CDR3 here is CASSPPGLAYNEQFF. The CDR3 region has the DNA TGTGCCAGCAGCCCCCCGGGACTAGCCTACAATGAGCAGTTCTTC.

The rearrangement joins TRBV15 to TRBJ1-5; a weak D match, TRBD1 (5 bases). In germline, CDR1 is LNHNV, CDR2 YYDKDF (reference sequence). The V end lost 0 bases, the J end lost 11 bases, and 17 bases lay between the germline ends. The CDR3 sequence is 15 residues long. The CDR3 here is CATSRDPAGTWAQHF. In DNA form, the CDR3 reads TGTGCCACCAGCAGAGATCCCGCCGGGACTTGGGCCCAGCATTTT.

The chain has TRBV2 and TRBJ2-3; a possible D gene is TRBD1 (6 bases). CDR3 length: 14 amino acids. V was trimmed by 6 bases and J by 3 bases, leaving 13 bases between them. Germline CDR1 and CDR2: SNHLY and FYNNEI. CDR3: CASRDSWGTDTQYF. In DNA, the CDR3 is TGTGCCAGCAGGGACAGTTGGGGGACAGATACGCAGTATTTT.

This clone was recorded a few times. This chain uses TRBV28 with TRBJ1-2; TRBD1 agrees at 8 bases. V shed 6 bases, J shed 8 bases, and the junction held 14 bases outside the gene matches. Germline V gene sequence: CDR1 MDHEN, CDR2 SYDVKM. This CDR3 region has 15 residues. CDR3 in amino acids: CASSARQGALRGYTF. DNA for the CDR3: TGTGCCAGCAGCGCGAGGCAGGGGGCCCTAAGGGGCTACACCTTC.

CDR3: CSVETAGETQYF. The CDR3 DNA sequence: TGCAGCGTTGAAACGGCAGGGGAGACCCAGTACTTC. The chain employs TRBV29-1 and TRBJ2-5, with a weak D call TRBD1 (5 bases). Germline V lookup: CDR1 SQVTM, CDR2 ANQGSEA. The CDR3 extends over 12 amino acids. Trimming pared 2 bases from V and 5 bases from J, leaving 9 bases between.

The V gene is TRBV18, the J gene TRBJ1-5; maybe TRBD1 (5 bases). V gave up 6 bases and J gave up 7 bases, with 13 bases separating them. This CDR3 is 13 amino acids long. Germline assignment: CDR1 KGHSH and CDR2 LQKENI. The CDR3 nucleotides are TGTGCCAGCTCGACAGAATGGGGACAGCCCCAGCATTTT. Protein product: CASSTEWGQPQHF.

The gene calls are TRBV7-3 and TRBJ1-2; 10 bases match TRBD1. Germline lookup yields CDR1 SGHTA and CDR2 FQGTGA. The CDR3 has 15 residues. J was trimmed by 7 bases and V by 6 bases; bases with no gene match: 11. In nucleotides, the CDR3 is TGTGCCAGCAGGACCACCGCGACAGGGGGCAGTGGCTACACCTTC. Translating gives CASRTTATGGSGYTF.